This T cell receptor beta chain was sequenced in a study of neurological immune-mediated disorders. General study findings and limits: None of the CDR3 amino acid sequences of expanded clones were shared across subjects, and this suggested private repertoires in all groups.

Germline assignment: CDR1 MNHEY and CDR2 SVGAGI. This CDR3 has 17 residues. V dropped 5 bases and J dropped 2; count of bases not matched to a gene: 8. This clonotype was picked up many times. Its antigen is as yet unknown. cDNA synthesis was performed by 5'RACE with 10-nucleotide random UMIs. Using its own MiXCR run on the 5' RACE reads, TCRdb lists one record per CDR3 protein. The sample has roughly 45,000 distinct CDR3 sequences, less than 4% seen once; the top ten hold more than 13%. The chain couples TRBV6-5 to TRBJ2-2; 10 nucleotides line up with TRBD1. This sequence was found in a woman in her fifties or sixties with multiple sclerosis. Sequenced input: PBMCs. CDR3 residues: CASSGPGTGVNTGELFF. The CDR3 region has the DNA TGTGCCAGCAGTGGCCCAGGGACAGGGGTTAACACCGGGGAGCTGTTTTTT.